Shown below are 27 T cell receptor beta chains from a single sample sequenced in a study of blood T cell repertoires in COVID-19. TCRdb's table, derived via immunoSEQ multiplex PCR, lists solely in-frame clones and lacks some. The sample records 250,000 to 300,000 clones, about 85% being singletons. The sample consisted of peripheral blood. These receptors were collected from a man aged 18 to 35 with active or convalescent COVID-19.

The rearrangement uses TRBV6-6 and TRBJ1-6, with no clear D. The V gene's germline CDR1 is MNHNY and CDR2 SVGAGI (reference sequence). This CDR3 is 15 amino acids long. V dropped 8 bases and J dropped 0 bases, with 11 bases sitting between them. CDR3 sequence reads: CASGLASSYNSPLHF. CDR3 DNA sequence: TGTGCCAGCGGGCTGGCGAGCTCCTATAATTCACCCCTCCACTTT.

The chain couples TRBV29-1 to TRBJ2-7; a weak D match, TRBD2 (5 bases). The V end was cut by 3 bases, the J end by 4 bases, with 16 bases between. From germline, CDR1 is SQVTM and CDR2 ANQGSEA. The CDR3 has 14 residues. The CDR3 nucleotides read TGCAGCGTTGAGTTTGTTCGGGAAAATTACGAGCAGTACTTC. Protein sequence: CSVEFVRENYEQYF.

V and J are TRBV27 and TRBJ1-6; D uncertain. Germline V gene data show CDR1 as MNHEY and CDR2 as SMNVEV (reference sequence). The CDR3 is made up of 13 amino acids. V lost 4 bases to trimming and J lost 10 bases, with 11 bases between them. CDR3 amino acids: CASSYRTISPLHF. CDR3 sequence (DNA): TGTGCCAGCAGTTACCGGACTATCTCACCCCTCCACTTT.

This clone was seen only once. CDR3 coding DNA: TGTGCCAGAACGACAGTCGATGAGCAGTTCTTC. It translates to CARTTVDEQFF. This chain connects TRBV2 to TRBJ2-1; tentatively, D is TRBD1 (5 bases). The CDR3 length is 11 residues. V gave up 9 bases and J gave up 8 bases, with 11 bases separating them. Germline CDR1 reads SNHLY; CDR2 reads FYNNEI.

This clone was detected once. The same CDR3 can be traced to other DNA sequences in this sample. The chain links TRBV28 to TRBJ1-5, with D perhaps TRBD1 (5 bases). Trimming removed 8 bases at V and 4 bases at J, with 9 bases between. Germline lookup yields CDR1 MDHEN and CDR2 SYDVKM. The CDR3 loop spans 12 amino acids. The CDR3 loop is CASGQRNQPQHF. The CDR3 nucleotides read TGTGCCAGCGGACAAAGAAATCAGCCCCAGCATTTT.

The rearrangement uses TRBV7-3 and TRBJ2-6, with a possible D match to TRBD1 (5 bases). Between the trimmed V and J ends, which lost 3 bases and 0 bases, there was a span of 9 bases. From germline, CDR1 is SGHTA and CDR2 FQGTGA. The CDR3 has 16 residues. CDR3 sequence (DNA): TGTGCCAGCAGCTTTGGGGCGAGCTCTGGGGCCAACGTCCTGACTTTC. Translating it yields CASSFGASSGANVLTF.

The gene calls are TRBV6-2 or TRBV6-3 and TRBJ1-1; D gene unclear. The germline V gene has CDR1 MNHEY and CDR2 SVGEGT. The V end was cut by 3 bases, the J end by 8 bases, with 13 bases between. This CDR3 is built from 13 residues. CDR3 protein: CASSYHVSREAFF. CDR3 DNA: TGTGCCAGCAGTTATCATGTATCTCGGGAAGCTTTCTTT.

J is TRBJ2-5 and V is TRBV5-1, with 8 bases lining up with TRBD1. The V gene end was trimmed by 4 bases and the J gene end by 5 bases; junction bases not matched to a gene: 7. Germline lookup yields CDR1 SGHRS and CDR2 YFSETQ. The CDR3 has 14 residues. In nucleotides, the CDR3 is TGCGCCAGCAGCACACGGACAGGGCAGGAGACCCAGTACTTC. Encoded protein: CASSTRTGQETQYF.

The chain employs TRBV10-3 and TRBJ1-6, with D tentatively TRBD1 (5 bases). The germline CDR1 and CDR2 sequences are ENHRY and SYGVKD. Trimming pared 4 bases from V and 10 bases from J, leaving 11 bases between. This CDR3 comprises 13 residues. Here the CDR3 DNA reads TGTGCCATCAGTGGGCAGGGTGGCTCACCCCTCCACTTT. This gives the protein CAISGQGGSPLHF.

The chain has TRBV24-1 and TRBJ1-2; D not certain. Germline loops: CDR1 KGHDR, CDR2 SFDVKD. V dropped 4 bases and J dropped 7 bases, with 12 bases sitting between them. There are 13 residues in the CDR3. The CDR3, as DNA: TGTGCCACCAGTGAGCCGGGGTTCAGTGGCTACACCTTC. Translation gives CATSEPGFSGYTF.

The chain combines TRBV6-5 with TRBJ1-1, with D possibly TRBD1 on 5 matching bases. The CDR3 loop spans 12 amino acids. Trimming took 2 bases from V and 7 from J, leaving 8 bases between them. Germline CDR1 is MNHEY and CDR2 is SVGAGI. The CDR3 DNA is TGTGCCAGCAGTTACCCGGGGGGTGAAGCTTTCTTT. Translated: CASSYPGGEAFF.

The chain uses TRBV4-2 and TRBJ2-6, with unresolved D. The CDR3 is made up of 15 amino acids. Germline V lookup: CDR1 LGHNA, CDR2 YNFKEQ. Trimming removed 2 bases from V and 0 bases from J, with 5 bases in between. Here the CDR3 reads CASSQPSSGANVLTF. In nucleotides, the CDR3 is TGTGCCAGCAGCCAACCCTCCTCTGGGGCCAACGTCCTGACTTTC.

The chain joins TRBV14 to TRBJ1-2; D might be TRBD1 (6 bases). With 4 bases removed from V and 8 bases from J, the gap between germline ends came to 14 bases. The CDR3 contains 13 residues. Germline CDR1 SGHDN, CDR2 FVKESK. The CDR3 loop is CASSPGTYGGYTF. CDR3 nucleotides: TGTGCCAGCAGCCCCGGGACATACGGAGGCTACACCTTC.

This chain connects TRBV12-3 or TRBV12-4 to TRBJ1-6; D gene uncertain. The CDR3 consists of 13 residues. V was shortened by 3 bases and J by 10 bases, with 10 bases between the two germline ends. The CDR3 DNA reads as TGTGCCAGCAGTTTGACTCACCTCTCACCCCTCCACTTT. It specifies CASSLTHLSPLHF.

This clone was observed a handful of times. The chain combines TRBV7-6 with TRBJ1-2; D unclear. The germline CDR1 and CDR2 sequences are SGHVS and FNYEAQ. V was clipped by 5 bases and J by 5 bases, with 12 bases between them. This CDR3 comprises 13 residues. Here the CDR3 reads CASSQENGYGYTF. The CDR3 DNA reads TGTGCCAGCAGCCAAGAAAACGGGTATGGCTACACCTTC.

The V call is TRBV25-1, the J call TRBJ1-6, with TRBD1 identical over 10 bases. Losses at the gene ends were 2 bases for V and 8 bases for J; bases not matched to a gene: 12. The V gene's germline CDR1 is MGHDK and CDR2 SYGVNS. This CDR3 contains 18 residues. The CDR3 loop reads CASSERRDRGVRDSPLHF. Here the CDR3 DNA reads TGTGCCAGCAGTGAAAGGAGGGACAGGGGAGTGAGGGATTCACCCCTCCACTTT.

The V call is TRBV6-6, the J call TRBJ2-7; 11 nucleotides agree with TRBD1. Germline-derived CDR1 and CDR2 are MNHNY and SVGAGI (reference sequence). The CDR3 loop spans 14 amino acids. J gave up 3 bases and V 5 bases, and 3 bases lay outside the gene matches. Here the CDR3 reads CASSRTGGFYEQYF. In DNA form, the CDR3 reads TGTGCCAGCAGTAGGACAGGGGGCTTCTACGAGCAGTACTTC.

The V call is TRBV5-1, the J call TRBJ2-5; TRBD1 aligns across 8 bases. The V gene's germline CDR1 is SGHRS and CDR2 YFSETQ. V trimming: 0 bases; J trimming: 5 bases; junction bases outside the gene matches: 9. This CDR3 region has 16 residues. The CDR3 nucleotides are TGCGCCAGCAGCTTGGGGGACAGGAGTACTCGGGAGACCCAGTACTTC. Amino acid sequence: CASSLGDRSTRETQYF.

CDR3 DNA sequence: TGCGCCAGCGGCCGGGGAGAAACGATCTACGAGCAGTACTTC. Amino acid sequence: CASGRGETIYEQYF. The gene calls are TRBV5-1 and TRBJ2-7, with D perhaps matching TRBD2 (5 bases). Trimming left V 7 bases short and J 3 bases short, with 17 bases between. Germline values: CDR1 SGHRS, CDR2 YFSETQ. The CDR3 runs 14 residues.

The CDR3: CASSEISGRETQYF. The DNA for the CDR3 is TGTGCCAGCAGCGAGATTAGCGGGAGAGAGACCCAGTACTTC. The chain employs TRBV7-2 and TRBJ2-5; 9 nucleotides align to TRBD2. V gave up 5 bases and J gave up 4 bases; unmatched junction bases: 5. The CDR3 sequence is 14 residues long. CDR1 is SGHTA and CDR2 is FQGNSA in the germline V gene.

The chain links TRBV5-1 to TRBJ1-2, with TRBD1 matching over 8 bases. Unmatched junction bases numbered 5, after V lost 4 bases and J lost 3 bases. This CDR3 contains 14 residues. Germline values: CDR1 SGHRS, CDR2 YFSETQ. The CDR3 region is CASSIATGDYGYTF. In nucleotides, the CDR3 is TGCGCCAGCAGCATAGCGACAGGGGACTATGGCTACACCTTC.

The chain is built from TRBV29-1 and TRBJ1-1; D gene unclear. CDR3 length: 10 amino acids. CDR1 is SQVTM and CDR2 is ANQGSEA in the germline V gene. Trimming removed 3 bases from V and 6 bases from J, with 5 bases in between. The CDR3 region is CSVDEAEAFF. The CDR3, as DNA: TGCAGCGTTGATGAGGCTGAAGCTTTCTTT.

The CDR3 coding sequence is TGTGCCAGGAAAAACGGGGTTGCAGATACGCAGTATTTT. Encoded protein: CARKNGVADTQYF. The rearrangement joins TRBV2 to TRBJ2-3; D is possibly TRBD2 (5 bases). The CDR3 runs 13 residues. Per the germline V gene, CDR1 is SNHLY and CDR2 is FYNNEI. Trimming cost V 9 bases and J 4 bases, with 14 bases left between them.

V usage is TRBV3-1 (or the pseudogene TRBV3-2) and J usage is TRBJ1-6, with D possibly being TRBD1 (5 bases). Trimming left V 4 bases short and J 0 bases short, with 16 bases between. Germline CDR1 reads LGHDT; CDR2 reads YNNKEL (reference sequence). CDR3 size: 18 residues. This CDR3 is CASSLTREGSSYNSPLHF. The CDR3 bases are TGTGCCAGCAGCCTGACCCGGGAGGGGAGCTCCTATAATTCACCCCTCCACTTT.

The chain has TRBV29-1 and TRBJ2-1; TRBD2 matches 9 bases. V shed 7 bases and J 5 bases; nucleotides not matched to a gene: 6. CDR3 length: 13 amino acids. The germline V gene encodes CDR1 SQVTM and CDR2 ANQGSEA. Here the CDR3 reads CSAETSGNNEQFF. The CDR3 DNA follows: TGCAGCGCTGAGACTAGCGGAAACAATGAGCAGTTCTTC.

The CDR3 bases are TGTGCCAGCAGTTTAGCGGGGGACAGGGCAACTTTCTTT. It yields the protein CASSLAGDRATFF. This sequence joins TRBV12-3 or TRBV12-4 and TRBJ1-1, with 9 positions matching TRBD1. V dropped 0 bases and J dropped 12; count of bases not matched to a gene: 5. There are 13 residues in the CDR3.

The chain uses TRBV7-3 and TRBJ2-3; 11 bases match TRBD2. In germline, CDR1 is SGHTA, CDR2 FQGTGA. V was pared by 5 bases and J by 0 bases, with 4 bases of the junction left unmatched. CDR3 length: 16 amino acids. The CDR3 DNA sequence: TGTGCCAGCAGCCCCCGACTAGCGGGGAGCACAGATACGCAGTATTTT. Translated, it gives CASSPRLAGSTDTQYF. Variable domain in full (rest from reference TRBV7-3 and TRBJ2-3): GAGVSQTPSNKVTEKGKYVELRCDPISGHTALYWYRQSLGQGPEFLIYFQGTGAADDSGLPNDRFFAVRPEGSVSTLKIQRTERGDSAVYLCASSPRLAGSTDTQYFGPGTRLTVL.